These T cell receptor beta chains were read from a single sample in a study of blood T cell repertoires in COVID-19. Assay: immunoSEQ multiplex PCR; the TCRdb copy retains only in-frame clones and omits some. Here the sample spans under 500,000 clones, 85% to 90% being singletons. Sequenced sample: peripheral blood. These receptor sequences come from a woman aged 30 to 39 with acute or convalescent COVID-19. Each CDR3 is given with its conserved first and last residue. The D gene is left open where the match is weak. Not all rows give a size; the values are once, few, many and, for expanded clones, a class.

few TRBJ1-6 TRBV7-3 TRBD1 TGTGCCAGCAGCTTACTTGGGACAGGGGGTTCACCCCTCCACTTT CASSLLGTGGSPLHF
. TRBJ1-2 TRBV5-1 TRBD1 TGCGCCAGCAGCTTTGAGGGGGCCGTCTATGGCTACACCTTC CASSFEGAVYGYTF
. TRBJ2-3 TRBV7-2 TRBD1 TGTGCCAGCAGCGCTAACCGGGACAGGGGGCAAAATACGCAGTATTTT CASSANRDRGQNTQYF
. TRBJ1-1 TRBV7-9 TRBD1 TGTGCCAGCAGGCCAGGGGGGATGAACACTGAAGCTTTCTTT CASRPGGMNTEAFF
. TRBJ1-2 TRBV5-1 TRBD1 TGCGCCAGCAGCTTGGTTAGTACAGGGGATGGCTACACCTTC CASSLVSTGDGYTF
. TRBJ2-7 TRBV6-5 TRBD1 TGTGCCAGCAGCGCTACAGGGGTCGGGTCCTACGAGCAGTACTTC CASSATGVGSYEQYF
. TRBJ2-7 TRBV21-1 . TGTGCCAGCAGCAAAGCACCTGACAGGGCGAACTTC CASSKAPDRANF
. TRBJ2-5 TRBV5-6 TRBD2 TGTGCCAGCAACGGGGGGGGGACCCAGTACTTC CASNGGGTQYF
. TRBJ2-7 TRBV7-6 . TGTGCCAGCAGCTTAGATCTAGTCGGGGATGAGCAGTACTTC CASSLDLVGDEQYF
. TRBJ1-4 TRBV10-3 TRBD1 TGTGCCATCAGTGAGACAGGGGGCTATGAAAAACTGTTTTTT CAISETGGYEKLFF
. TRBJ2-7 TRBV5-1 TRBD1 TGCGCCAGCAGCTTGGTAGAGCAGGGGGAAGACGAGCAGTACTTC CASSLVEQGEDEQYF
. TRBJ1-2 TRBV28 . TGTGCCAGCAGTCGTTATCGGTATGGCTACACCTTC CASSRYRYGYTF
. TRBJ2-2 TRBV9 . TGTGCCAGCAGCGTAGCGACAGACCCCACCGGGGAGCTGTTTTTT CASSVATDPTGELFF
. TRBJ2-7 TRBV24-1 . TGTGCCACCAGTGATCGACATGGGAGCTCCTACGAGCAGTACTTC CATSDRHGSSYEQYF
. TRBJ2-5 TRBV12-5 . TGTGCTAGTGGTCCACCCGGGGTCGGGCGGGAGACCCAGTACTTC CASGPPGVGRETQYF
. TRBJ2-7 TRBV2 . TGTGCCAGCAGTAGTGAATCAGGACAGTCCTACGAGCAGTACTTC CASSSESGQSYEQYF
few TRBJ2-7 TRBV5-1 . TGCGCCAGCAGCTTAGAGGGAGAGCAGTACTTC CASSLEGEQYF
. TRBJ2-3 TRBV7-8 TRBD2 TGTGCCAGCAGCTACTCCGGGGCGGGGGGGCCGGATGCAGATACGCAGTATTTT CASSYSGAGGPDADTQYF
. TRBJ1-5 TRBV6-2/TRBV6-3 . TGTGCCAGCAGTCTCACCGGAGGAGCTGGTCAGCCCCAGCATTTT CASSLTGGAGQPQHF
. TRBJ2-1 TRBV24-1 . TGTGCCACCAGTGATTCGGAGACCCCCTACGGTGAGCAGTTCTTC CATSDSETPYGEQFF
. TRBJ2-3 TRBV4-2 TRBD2 TGTGCCAGCAGCCAAGGGTCTCGAGTAGCGGGTTCGGATACGCAGTATTTT CASSQGSRVAGSDTQYF
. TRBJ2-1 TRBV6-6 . TGTGCCAGCATCCTTCGACTAGGAAACTACAATGAGCAGTTCTTC CASILRLGNYNEQFF
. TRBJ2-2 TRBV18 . TGTGCCAGCTCACTTTCGGGAAGCGTGGGCACCGGGGAGCTGTTTTTT CASSLSGSVGTGELFF
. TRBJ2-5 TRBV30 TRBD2 TGTGCCTGGAGTGTCCCGGGACTAGCGTACCAAGAGACCCAGTACTTC CAWSVPGLAYQETQYF
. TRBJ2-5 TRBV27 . TGTGCCAGCAGTTCTTGGAGGGCGGACCAAGAGACCCAGTACTTC CASSSWRADQETQYF
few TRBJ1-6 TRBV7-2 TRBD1 TGTGCCAGCAGCTTTCCGGGACAGGAAGGATCACCCCTCCACTTT CASSFPGQEGSPLHF
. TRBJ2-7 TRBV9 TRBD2 TGTGCCAGCAGCGTGAGCTACCTAGCGGGGGGCACCTACGAGCAGTACTTC CASSVSYLAGGTYEQYF
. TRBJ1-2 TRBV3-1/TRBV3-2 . TGTGCCAGCAGCCAAGACAGTATCTATGGCTACACCTTC CASSQDSIYGYTF
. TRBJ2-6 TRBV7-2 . TGTGCCAGCAGCTATCAAAACGATCGGTCTGGGGCCAACGTCCTGACTTTC CASSYQNDRSGANVLTF
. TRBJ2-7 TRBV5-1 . TGCGCCAGCAGCTCGGACGGGGTTTTGTTGGAGTACTTC CASSSDGVLLEYF
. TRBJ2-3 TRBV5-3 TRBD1 TGTGCCAGAAGCGGGGACAGGGAAGAGGCAGATACGCAGTATTTT CARSGDREEADTQYF
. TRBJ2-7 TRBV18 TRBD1 TGTGCCAGCTCATTTGGACAGGGTGGCTACGAGCAGTACTTC CASSFGQGGYEQYF
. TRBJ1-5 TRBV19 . TGTGCCAGTAGTATTGGGAGGGTAACGAATCAGCCCCAGCATTTT CASSIGRVTNQPQHF
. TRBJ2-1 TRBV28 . TGTGCCAGCAGCCCGGCGGACGGACTGTACAATGAGCAGTTCTTC CASSPADGLYNEQFF
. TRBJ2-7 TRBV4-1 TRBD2 TGCGCCAGCAGCCCGTGGGCGGGGGTAAGAAACGAGCAGTACTTC CASSPWAGVRNEQYF
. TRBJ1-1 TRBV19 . TGTGCCAGTACCACAGGAGGGACTGAAGCTTTCTTT CASTTGGTEAFF
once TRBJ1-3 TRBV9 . TGTGCCAGCAGCGTAGGAAGGGGATCCGGAAACACCATATATTTT CASSVGRGSGNTIYF
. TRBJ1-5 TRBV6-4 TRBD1 TGTGCCAGCAGTGACAGGGGGCGATCCAATCAGCCCCAGCATTTT CASSDRGRSNQPQHF
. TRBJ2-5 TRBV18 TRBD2 TGTGCCAGCTCACCCAATTCTCCCCTGCTAGCGGGGCAAGAGACCCAGTACTTC CASSPNSPLLAGQETQYF
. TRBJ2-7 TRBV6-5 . TGTGCCAGCAGGGCCCAATACGAGCAGTACTTC CASRAQYEQYF
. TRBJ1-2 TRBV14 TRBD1 TGTGCCAGCAGCCAAGCTGTCACAGGGGGCGAGTATGGCTACACCTTC CASSQAVTGGEYGYTF
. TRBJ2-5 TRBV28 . TGTGCCAGCAGTCCTCAGGGCCGACTCCAAGAGACCCAGTACTTC CASSPQGRLQETQYF
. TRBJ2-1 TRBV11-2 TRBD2 TGTGCCAGCAGCAGCCCTGGGACTAGCGGGGGGGCTCACTACAATGAGCAGTTCTTC CASSSPGTSGGAHYNEQFF
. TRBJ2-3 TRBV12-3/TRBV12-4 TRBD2 TGTGCCAGCAGTTTTGGGACTACTACGCAGTATTTT CASSFGTTTQYF
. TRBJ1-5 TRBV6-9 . TGTGCCAGCAGTTCGGGGGTTGGTCAGCCCCAGCATTTT CASSSGVGQPQHF
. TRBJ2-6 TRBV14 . TGTGCCAGCAGCCAAGATCGGGGTTCCCTCCATCCCTCCTCTGGGGCCAACGTCCTGACTTTC CASSQDRGSLHPSSGANVLTF
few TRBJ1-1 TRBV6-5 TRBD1 TGTGCCAGCATGAGTATGGGACAGGGAGGCACTGAAGCTTTCTTT CASMSMGQGGTEAFF
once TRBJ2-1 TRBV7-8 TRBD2 TGTGCCAGCAGCTCCCCGGGGGCGGGGGGGCGGCGTGAGCAGTTCTTC CASSSPGAGGRREQFF
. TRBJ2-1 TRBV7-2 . TGTGCCAGCAGCCCACCTAACGGTGAGCAGTTCTTC CASSPPNGEQFF